These 29 T cell receptor beta chains were sequenced from one sample in a study of blood T cell repertoires in COVID-19. Clones were read by immunoSEQ multiplex PCR, and TCRdb kept only the in-frame ones, dropping some. The sample holds 110,000 to 150,000 clones, 85% to 90% seen once. Material for sequencing was peripheral blood. The receptors shown here come from a woman aged 55-69 years with acute or convalescent COVID-19.

The chain employs TRBV7-9 and TRBJ2-1; possibly TRBD1 for D (5 bases). V lost 5 bases, J lost 10 bases, and 21 bases lay in between. Germline CDR1 reads SEHNR; CDR2 reads FQNEAQ (reference sequence). The CDR3 loop spans 15 amino acids. The CDR3 loop reads CASSARQINRPEQFF. For the CDR3, the DNA is TGTGCCAGCAGCGCTAGACAGATTAATCGACCAGAGCAGTTCTTC.

The rearrangement uses TRBV28 and TRBJ1-6, with a weak D call TRBD1 (5 bases). The CDR3 has 12 amino acids. V dropped 5 bases and J dropped 12 bases, with 11 bases sitting between them. CDR1 is MDHEN, CDR2 SYDVKM, per germline. In nucleotides, the CDR3 is TGTGCCAGCAGTCTCCTTACAGGACCCCTCCACTTT. Translating it yields CASSLLTGPLHF.

This clone has more than one count but fewer than ten. V usage is TRBV6-4 and J usage is TRBJ2-3; 8 bases line up with TRBD2. J lost 2 bases, V lost 0 bases, and 7 bases had no gene match. The CDR3 sequence is 17 residues long. The germline gives CDR1 MRHNA, CDR2 SNTAGT. CDR3 region: CASSDSEIAGFTDTQYF. DNA of the CDR3: TGTGCCAGCAGTGACTCGGAAATAGCGGGGTTCACAGATACGCAGTATTTT.

This chain joins TRBV12-3 or TRBV12-4 and TRBJ1-6; D ambiguous. The V gene lost 2 bases and the J gene lost 7 bases, with 6 bases spanning the gap. The CDR3 runs 13 residues. Here the CDR3 DNA reads TGTGCCAGCAGTTTACATGAGAATTCACCCCTCCACTTT. Its translation is CASSLHENSPLHF.

This chain connects TRBV9 to TRBJ2-7; maybe TRBD1 (6 bases). Per the germline V gene, CDR1 is SGDLS and CDR2 is YYNGEE. The length of the CDR3 is 15 residues. V gave up 4 bases and J gave up 1 base, with 15 bases separating them. The CDR3 coding sequence is TGTGCCAGCAGCCTCACAGGGTATAGTTCCTACGAGCAGTACTTC. Protein: CASSLTGYSSYEQYF. Filled out from reference TRBV9 and TRBJ2-7, the complete variable domain reads DSGVTQTPKHLITATGQRVTLRCSPRSGDLSVYWYQQSLDQGLQFLIQYYNGEERAKGNILERFSAQQFPDLHSELNLSSLELGDSALYFCASSLTGYSSYEQYFGPGTRLTVT.

The chain couples TRBV7-3 to TRBJ1-1; TRBD1 is a possible D gene (6 bases). Trimming stripped 1 base from V and 6 bases from J, with 9 bases between. The germline V gene encodes CDR1 SGHTA and CDR2 FQGTGA. This CDR3 contains 13 residues. Written as DNA, the CDR3 is TGTGCCAGCAGCTTAATCAGGGGATCTGAAGCTTTCTTT. This sequence encodes CASSLIRGSEAFF.

The table lists this clone with a count of one. The rearrangement uses TRBV15 and TRBJ2-7; 8 bases are shared with TRBD1. This CDR3 has 15 residues. V lost 0 bases, J lost 6 bases, and 7 bases stayed unmatched. Germline CDR1 LNHNV, CDR2 YYDKDF (reference sequence). The CDR3 DNA follows: TGTGCCACCAGCAGAGATTTGGCAGGGGGCTCCGAGCAGTACTTC. Encoded protein: CATSRDLAGGSEQYF. Using reference TRBV15 and TRBJ2-7 for the parts outside the CDR3, the full variable domain is DAMVIQNPRYQVTQFGKPVTLSCSQTLNHNVMYWYQQKSSQAPKLLFHYYDKDFNNEADTPDNFQSRRPNTSFCFLDIRSPGLGDTAMYLCATSRDLAGGSEQYFGPGTRLTVT.

This chain uses TRBV4-3 with TRBJ2-1; 7 bases fit TRBD1. V shed 4 bases, J shed 8 bases, and the junction held 17 bases outside the gene matches. The CDR3 runs to 17 residues. Germline CDR1 and CDR2: LGHNA and YSLEER. Written as DNA, the CDR3 is TGCGCCAGCAGCCCCTTATTGCGGACAGGCGATGGTCATGAGCAGTTCTTC. This sequence encodes CASSPLLRTGDGHEQFF.

The chain uses TRBV5-5 and TRBJ1-5; D is possibly TRBD1 (6 bases). There are 15 residues in the CDR3. Trimming stripped 4 bases from V and 0 bases from J, with 11 bases between. Germline CDR1 and CDR2: SGHKS and YYEKEE (reference sequence). CDR3 region: CASSVGHNSNQPQHF. In DNA form, the CDR3 reads TGTGCCAGCAGCGTGGGACATAATAGCAATCAGCCCCAGCATTTT. Combining the CDR3 with reference TRBV5-5 and TRBJ1-5 gives the whole variable domain DAGVTQSPTHLIKTRGQQVTLRCSPISGHKSVSWYQQVLGQGPQFIFQYYEKEERGRGNFPDRFSARQFPNYSSELNVNALLLGDSALYLCASSVGHNSNQPQHFGDGTRLSIL.

This chain connects TRBV5-4 to TRBJ1-4; D possibly corresponds to TRBD1 (6 bases). Deletions cut 4 bases from V and 8 bases from J, with 18 bases between. The CDR3 spans 15 residues. The germline CDR1 and CDR2 sequences are SGHNT and YYREEE (reference sequence). The CDR3 sequence is CASSQSTGSQEKLFF. The CDR3 DNA reads TGTGCCAGCAGCCAGAGTACAGGGTCTCAAGAAAAACTGTTTTTT.

The V call is TRBV5-4, the J call TRBJ2-1, with D perhaps matching TRBD2 (5 bases). The V end was cut by 0 bases, the J end by 7 bases, with 11 bases between. This CDR3 is 14 amino acids long. From germline, CDR1 is SGHNT and CDR2 YYREEE (reference sequence). CDR3 region: CASSLAGIGNEQFF. The CDR3, as DNA: TGTGCCAGCAGCTTGGCGGGAATTGGTAATGAGCAGTTCTTC.

The DNA for the CDR3 is TGTGCCAGCAGGGCCGGGACAACCATGAATCAGCCCCAGCATTTT. Translating it yields CASRAGTTMNQPQHF. The chain has TRBV28 and TRBJ1-5; TRBD1 might be the D (6 bases). Germline CDR1 MDHEN, CDR2 SYDVKM. With 6 bases removed from V and 4 bases from J, the gap between germline ends came to 16 bases. The CDR3 is 15 residues long.

The J gene is TRBJ2-1, the V gene TRBV6-5, with D perhaps matching TRBD2 (7 bases). V was pared by 4 bases and J by 2 bases, with 12 bases between. Germline CDR1 and CDR2: MNHEY and SVGAGI. This CDR3 comprises 15 residues. The CDR3 nucleotides are TGTGCCAGCAGTTTGAAGGGGGGGCCCTACAATGAGCAGTTCTTC. It is translated as CASSLKGGPYNEQFF.

CDR3 coding DNA: TGTGCCAGCAGCTTTACGGGGAATAAGGAAGAGACCCAGTACTTC. This translates into CASSFTGNKEETQYF. The rearrangement uses TRBV7-3 and TRBJ2-5; possibly TRBD2 for D (5 bases). V was cut by 3 bases and J by 3 bases, with 14 bases left in between. The CDR3 contains 15 residues. The V gene's germline CDR1 is SGHTA and CDR2 FQGTGA.

The rearrangement uses TRBV6-5 and TRBJ1-1; 10 bases match TRBD1. The CDR3 has 14 amino acids. Looked up from germline, CDR1 is MNHEY and CDR2 is SVGAGI. V was clipped by 1 base and J by 5 bases; unmatched bases: 1. Here the CDR3 reads CASSYWTGGTEAFF. Here the CDR3 DNA reads TGTGCCAGCAGTTACTGGACAGGGGGAACTGAAGCTTTCTTT.

V is TRBV7-3 and J is TRBJ2-2; possibly TRBD2 for D (6 bases). The germline V gene encodes CDR1 SGHTA and CDR2 FQGTGA. V lost 5 bases and J 2 bases, leaving 18 bases between the germline ends. The length of the CDR3 is 17 residues. The CDR3 sequence: CASSPHPGTVNTGELFF. The DNA for the CDR3 is TGTGCCAGCAGCCCCCACCCTGGGACTGTCAACACCGGGGAGCTGTTTTTT.

J is TRBJ1-2 and V is TRBV15; unclear D gene. The CDR3 loop spans 12 amino acids. V was shortened by 0 bases and J by 9 bases, with 8 bases between the two germline ends. Germline values: CDR1 LNHNV, CDR2 YYDKDF (reference sequence). CDR3 sequence reads: CATSRDRLSYTF. The CDR3, as DNA: TGTGCCACCAGCAGAGATCGTTTAAGCTACACCTTC.

The chain combines TRBV20-1 with TRBJ2-3, with TRBD1 matching over 8 bases. This CDR3 has 15 amino acids. With 3 bases clipped from V and 0 bases from J, the junction kept 5 bases outside the gene matches. From germline, CDR1 is DFQATT and CDR2 SNEGSKA (reference sequence). CDR3 amino acids: CSASPTGGSTDTQYF. The CDR3 region has the DNA TGCAGTGCTAGTCCTACAGGGGGTAGCACAGATACGCAGTATTTT.

The V and J genes are TRBV19 and TRBJ1-6; 9 nucleotides match TRBD1. Germline-derived CDR1 and CDR2 are LNHDA and SQIVND (reference sequence). Germline trimming cut 5 bases from V and 7 bases from J; bases unmatched to any gene: 6. This CDR3 is 15 amino acids long. Written as DNA, the CDR3 is TGTGCCAGTAGTTACGGGACAGGGTTAAATTCACCCCTCCACTTT. Encoded protein: CASSYGTGLNSPLHF.

This sequence joins TRBV6-1 and TRBJ1-2; 8 bases fit TRBD1. The CDR3 has 14 amino acids. The germline V gene encodes CDR1 MNHNS and CDR2 SASEGT. J lost 8 bases, V lost 2 bases, and 7 bases had no gene match. CDR3 DNA: TGTGCCAGCAGTGAACTTGACAGGGGAAGCGGCTACACCTTC. Protein: CASSELDRGSGYTF.

This clone is a singleton in its sample. The chain links TRBV7-2 to TRBJ1-2, with D possibly matching TRBD1 (5 bases). CDR1 SGHTA and CDR2 FQGNSA come from the germline V gene. Trimming took off 7 bases at V and 4 bases at J, with 13 bases between the two ends. The CDR3 sequence is 13 residues long. CDR3 sequence reads: CASIRSGFYGYTF. DNA for the CDR3: TGTGCCAGCATCCGGTCAGGGTTCTATGGCTACACCTTC.

This chain links TRBV24-1 with TRBJ1-2; 11 bases line up with TRBD1. Germline V gives CDR1 KGHDR, CDR2 SFDVKD. This CDR3 has 14 amino acids. V was clipped by 6 bases and J by 5 bases; unmatched bases: 4. CDR3 nucleotide sequence: TGTGCCACCAGTCCCGGGACAGGGGGGTATGGCTACACCTTC. Residues: CATSPGTGGYGYTF.

This clone showed up just once. This rearrangement joins TRBV25-1 to TRBJ2-3; TRBD2 agrees at 8 bases. Germline assignment: CDR1 MGHDK and CDR2 SYGVNS. Losses at the gene ends were 5 bases for V and 6 bases for J; bases not matched to a gene: 19. This CDR3 spans 18 amino acids. The CDR3 DNA reads TGTGCCAGCAGTAAGAGGGTAGCGGGAACCACCGGGATGGATACGCAGTATTTT. As protein: CASSKRVAGTTGMDTQYF. Variable domain in full (rest from reference TRBV25-1 and TRBJ2-3): EADIYQTPRYLVIGTGKKITLECSQTMGHDKMYWYQQDPGMELHLIHYSYGVNSTEKGDLSSESTVSRIRTEHFPLTLESARPSHTSQYLCASSKRVAGTTGMDTQYFGPGTRLTVL.

V usage is TRBV28 and J usage is TRBJ1-5; tentatively, D is TRBD1 (5 bases). Germline CDR1 MDHEN, CDR2 SYDVKM. The V gene lost 4 bases and the J gene lost 2 bases, with 12 bases spanning the gap. The CDR3 length is 15 residues. Here the CDR3 DNA reads TGTGCCAGCAGTTCCCCTGACAGTGGCAATCAGCCCCAGCATTTT. It yields the protein CASSSPDSGNQPQHF.

The CDR3 coding sequence is TGTGCCAGCAGCTTAGGATTGGAGTTGGGCAGGGGGGATTCACCCCTCCACTTT. This codes for CASSLGLELGRGDSPLHF. V and J are TRBV11-3 and TRBJ1-6; 7 bases fit TRBD1. Losses at the gene ends were 1 base for V and 8 bases for J; bases not matched to a gene: 14. The V gene's germline CDR1 is SGHNT and CDR2 YENEEA. The CDR3 extends over 18 amino acids.

Written as DNA, the CDR3 is TGTGCCAGCAGTTTAAATTTTCGGGGGAATGGCTACACCTTC. Translating it yields CASSLNFRGNGYTF. The chain couples TRBV28 to TRBJ1-2, with a tentative D call TRBD1 (5 bases). CDR3 length: 14 amino acids. Between the trimmed V and J ends, which lost 2 bases and 6 bases, there was a span of 13 bases. Germline CDR1 MDHEN, CDR2 SYDVKM.

This chain connects TRBV24-1 to TRBJ2-5; 9 nucleotides match TRBD1. The CDR3 loop spans 18 amino acids. V was pared by 1 base and J by 5 bases, with 13 bases of the junction left unmatched. CDR1 is KGHDR, CDR2 SFDVKD, per germline. CDR3 DNA sequence: TGTGCCACCAGTGATTTCACCGGAACCACAGGGGGCAGGGAGACCCAGTACTTC. Translation: CATSDFTGTTGGRETQYF.

The chain recombines TRBV4-1 with TRBJ2-3; TRBD1 might be the D (6 bases). The CDR3 runs 14 residues. V was pared by 4 bases and J by 9 bases, with 17 bases between. CDR1 is MGHRA and CDR2 is YSYEKL in the germline V gene. CDR3 sequence: CASSLVKGEPTQYF. For the CDR3, the DNA is TGCGCCAGCAGCCTTGTCAAGGGGGAGCCGACGCAGTATTTT.

V gene TRBV18 combines with J gene TRBJ2-3, with TRBD2 matching over 9 bases. V lost 1 base, J lost 5 bases, and 7 bases stayed unmatched. Germline CDR1 reads KGHSH; CDR2 reads LQKENI. This CDR3 contains 16 residues. The CDR3 nucleotides read TGTGCCAGCTCACCACTGGCGGGGGGGCTAGGAGATACGCAGTATTTT. Translated: CASSPLAGGLGDTQYF. The variable domain in full, with the rest retrieved from reference TRBV18 and TRBJ2-3, is NAGVMQNPRHLVRRRGQEARLRCSPMKGHSHVYWYRQLPEEGLKFMVYLQKENIIDESGMPKERFSAEFPKEGPSILRIQQVVRGDSAAYFCASSPLAGGLGDTQYFGPGTRLTVL.